The rows below give T cell receptor beta chains drawn from one sample of a study of T cells in localized non-small cell lung cancer. Only in-frame clones appear in the TCRdb table, and some are missing; sequencing was by immunoSEQ multiplex PCR. The sample lists about 24,000 clones, more than 85% occurring once. The material sequenced was peripheral blood, taken before any cancer treatment. These receptor sequences come from a man between 35 and 75 years old with stage III squamous cell lung carcinoma. Both conserved end residues are part of each CDR3. D genes are given only for firm matches. The size entry is marked missing in some rows and otherwise reads once, few, many or a size class.

J: TRBJ1-4
V: TRBV7-9
size: .
D: .
DNA: TGTGCCAGCAGGCCTCCGGGCCCAACTAATGAAAAACTGTTTTTT
CDR3: CASRPPGPTNEKLFF

J: TRBJ1-2
V: TRBV6-5
size: .
D: TRBD1
DNA: TGTGCCAGCAGGCCAGGACAGGGGAGGAACTATGGCTACACCTTC
CDR3: CASRPGQGRNYGYTF

J: TRBJ2-7
V: TRBV5-1
size: .
D: TRBD2
DNA: TGCGCCAGCAGCTCCCGCGGGAGTTCCTACGAGCAGTACTTC
CDR3: CASSSRGSSYEQYF

J: TRBJ2-2
V: TRBV7-3
size: .
D: .
DNA: TGTGCCAGCAGCTTAGGGGGACACTCGAACACCGGGGAGCTGTTTTTT
CDR3: CASSLGGHSNTGELFF

J: TRBJ1-3
V: TRBV2
size: .
D: .
DNA: TGTGCCAGCAGTGCTGGGACATTAGGAAACACCATATATTTT
CDR3: CASSAGTLGNTIYF

J: TRBJ2-5
V: TRBV7-3
size: .
D: TRBD1
DNA: TGTGCCAGCAGCACCGGGACAGGGGGCGGGGAGACCCAGTACTTC
CDR3: CASSTGTGGGETQYF

J: TRBJ2-1
V: TRBV7-9
size: .
D: TRBD1
DNA: TGTGCCAGCAGCGAAAAGAAGGACAGGGGAGATGAGCAGTTCTTC
CDR3: CASSEKKDRGDEQFF

J: TRBJ2-1
V: TRBV11-3
size: once
D: TRBD2
DNA: TGTGCCAGCAGCTTAGGGGGACTAGCAAATGAGCAGTTCTTC
CDR3: CASSLGGLANEQFF

J: TRBJ2-5
V: TRBV18
size: .
D: .
DNA: TGTGCCAGCTCATCCTTGGGGAACCAAGAGACCCAGTACTTC
CDR3: CASSSLGNQETQYF

J: TRBJ2-6
V: TRBV7-2
size: .
D: .
DNA: TGTGCCAGCAGCTCCCCCCTGACCGGGGCCAACGTCCTGACTTTC
CDR3: CASSSPLTGANVLTF

J: TRBJ2-3
V: TRBV2
size: .
D: TRBD2
DNA: TGTGCCAGCAGCCCTGGACTAGCGGGAGTGGATACGCAGTATTTT
CDR3: CASSPGLAGVDTQYF

J: TRBJ2-3
V: TRBV18
size: .
D: .
DNA: TGTGCCAGCTCACCACCGGCAGGAAGAGATACGCAGTATTTT
CDR3: CASSPPAGRDTQYF

J: TRBJ2-4
V: TRBV7-6
size: .
D: .
DNA: TGTGCCAGCAGCTCTGTACAGGGACCCCTAGCCAAAAACATTCAGTACTTC
CDR3: CASSSVQGPLAKNIQYF

J: TRBJ2-7
V: TRBV27
size: .
D: TRBD1
DNA: TGTGCCAGCAGTTTTTTCGGACAGGGCTCCTGGGACGAGCAGTACTTC
CDR3: CASSFFGQGSWDEQYF

J: TRBJ2-3
V: TRBV4-1
size: .
D: TRBD2
DNA: TGCGCCAGCAGCCGGCGGGGGATGAGCACAGATACGCAGTATTTT
CDR3: CASSRRGMSTDTQYF

J: TRBJ2-7
V: TRBV27
size: .
D: .
DNA: TGTGCCAGCAGTTTAATGGGCATCATCTCCTACGAGCAGTACTTC
CDR3: CASSLMGIISYEQYF

J: TRBJ1-6
V: TRBV6-4
size: .
D: .
DNA: TGTGCCAGCAGTGAAGGGCAGAGCAGCGATTCACCCCTCCACTTT
CDR3: CASSEGQSSDSPLHF

J: TRBJ1-1
V: TRBV9
size: .
D: .
DNA: TGTGCCAGCAGCGCCCTCCCCGGGTTGGAAGCTTTCTTT
CDR3: CASSALPGLEAFF

J: TRBJ2-1
V: TRBV4-1
size: .
D: .
DNA: TGCGCCAGCAGCCAAGTAATTCATGAGGGTGAGCAGTTCTTC
CDR3: CASSQVIHEGEQFF

J: TRBJ2-5
V: TRBV18
size: .
D: .
DNA: TGTGCCAGCTCACCACAAGTAAGACAGGTTCAAGAGACCCAGTACTTC
CDR3: CASSPQVRQVQETQYF

J: TRBJ1-5
V: TRBV5-1
size: .
D: TRBD1
DNA: TGCGCCAGCAGCCCGGACAGGGGGCCGGGTCAGCCCCAGCATTTT
CDR3: CASSPDRGPGQPQHF

J: TRBJ1-4
V: TRBV30
size: .
D: .
DNA: TGTGCCTGGAGTGTACGGACGAAACTGTTTTTT
CDR3: CAWSVRTKLFF

J: TRBJ2-7
V: TRBV18
size: .
D: .
DNA: TGTGCCAGCCTAGGAGGCCCTAGTCAGTACGAGCAGTACTTC
CDR3: CASLGGPSQYEQYF